This T cell receptor (beta chain) was profiled in a study of blood T cell repertoires in COVID-19. Profiled with immunoSEQ multiplex PCR; TCRdb holds only in-frame clones, not every one. The sample has 490,000 or so clones; around 85% are singletons. All enrollees were about 18 to 90 years old and from roughly 22 US areas. Deletions cut 0 bases from V and 0 bases from J, with 9 bases between. Per germline, CDR1 SGHRS and CDR2 YFSETQ. The CDR3 is made up of 15 amino acids. The sequencing sample was made of PBMCs or T cells enriched from blood (not recorded which). This chain connects TRBV5-1 to TRBJ1-1; possible D gene TRBD1, 5 bases. The receptor comes from a woman aged 55-70 years who had recovered from COVID-19. The CDR3 is CASSLGPDMNTEAFF. CDR3 sequence (DNA): TGCGCCAGCAGCTTGGGTCCGGACATGAACACTGAAGCTTTCTTT.